This T cell receptor (beta chain) was profiled in a study of T cells after somatic rescue of genetic block. Assay used: immunoSEQ multiplex PCR; TCRdb lists only in-frame clones, some missing. The table shows approximately 10,000 clones, with 78% occurring only once. The clonotype originates from a boy aged 5-17 years. Sequencing was performed on peripheral blood mononuclear cells (PBMCs).

CDR3 loop: CASSYVGGENSPLHF. CDR3 in DNA: TGTGCCAGCAGTTACGTCGGGGGCGAAAATTCACCCCTCCACTTT. The V call is TRBV6-5, the J call TRBJ1-6, with D perhaps matching TRBD1 (6 bases). The CDR3 runs to 15 residues. Germline values: CDR1 MNHEY, CDR2 SVGAGI. V was shortened by 2 bases and J by 7 bases, with 12 bases between the two germline ends.